A single sample is the source of the 20 T cell receptor beta chains below, sequenced in a study of blood T cell repertoires in COVID-19. The method was immunoSEQ multiplex PCR; TCRdb's version includes in-frame clones alone and lacks a portion of them. The data contain around 260,000 clones, approximately 86% of them singletons. Sequencing was carried out using peripheral blood. The source of these receptors is a man under 40 with active or convalescent COVID-19.

The rearrangement links TRBV6-5 to TRBJ2-3; tentative D call: TRBD1 (5 bases). Germline V lookup: CDR1 MNHEY, CDR2 SVGAGI. V lost 2 bases and J lost 5, with 5 bases in between. The CDR3 runs 12 residues. CDR3 sequence: CASSYRGDTQYF. DNA for the CDR3: TGTGCCAGCAGTTACAGGGGAGATACGCAGTATTTT.

This chain connects TRBV29-1 to TRBJ1-3; D is perhaps TRBD1 (5 bases). CDR1 and CDR2 (germline): SQVTM, ANQGSEA. V dropped 6 bases and J dropped 0 bases, with 12 bases sitting between them. This CDR3 is 14 amino acids long. The CDR3 protein is CSVSTGHSGNTIYF. In DNA form, the CDR3 reads TGCAGCGTCTCTACAGGACACTCTGGAAACACCATATATTTT.

The J gene is TRBJ2-3, the V gene TRBV2; 10 bases agree with TRBD1. CDR3 length: 14 amino acids. Germline CDR1 reads SNHLY; CDR2 reads FYNNEI. V dropped 7 bases and J dropped 5; count of bases not matched to a gene: 6. This CDR3 reads CASTRDRGGDTQYF. CDR3 bases: TGTGCCAGCACCCGGGACAGGGGAGGAGATACGCAGTATTTT.

The gene calls are TRBV19 and TRBJ2-7; D gene ambiguous. CDR3 size: 16 residues. The V gene's germline CDR1 is LNHDA and CDR2 SQIVND (reference sequence). V lost 3 bases and J 3 bases, leaving 18 bases between the germline ends. The CDR3 DNA follows: TGTGCCAGTAGTATTTCTTGGCAGCAGCGTTACTACGAGCAGTACTTC. Its protein is CASSISWQQRYYEQYF.

The chain uses TRBV7-8 and TRBJ1-2; 10 nucleotides align to TRBD1. The V gene end was trimmed by 5 bases and the J gene end by 4 bases; junction bases not matched to a gene: 4. The germline gives CDR1 SGHVS, CDR2 FQNEAQ. The length of the CDR3 is 14 residues. The CDR3 reads CASSRGDRGYGYTF. In DNA, the CDR3 is TGTGCCAGCAGCAGAGGGGACAGGGGCTATGGCTACACCTTC.

The chain has TRBV6-5 and TRBJ2-7; 7 bases are shared with TRBD2. Germline V lookup: CDR1 MNHEY, CDR2 SVGAGI. This CDR3 has 14 residues. With 7 bases clipped from V and 5 bases from J, the junction kept 11 bases outside the gene matches. CDR3 in amino acids: CASTRTSKLHEQYF. The CDR3 DNA follows: TGTGCCAGCACCAGGACTAGTAAGCTCCACGAGCAGTACTTC.

As for this clone: Without the conserved terminal phenylalanine or tryptophan, this CDR3 likely stems from a read error. The DNA is omitted, as the CDR3 cannot be located on it reliably, and the CDR3 follows TCRdb's listing. The rearrangement joins TRBV28 to TRBJ1-1. Germline V CDR1 and CDR2: MDHEN, SYDVKM. The CDR3 is 13 residues long, ends included. The chain's CDR3 is CASSGQVGGLRLR.

This sequence joins TRBV7-8 and TRBJ1-5, with TRBD1 matching 10 bases. Germline V gene lookup returns CDR1 SGHVS and CDR2 FQNEAQ. The CDR3 is made up of 17 amino acids. V shed 1 base and J 2 bases; nucleotides not matched to a gene: 5. DNA for the CDR3: TGTGCCAGCAGCTTAGGGGGGACAGGGGTCGGCAATCAGCCCCAGCATTTT. Encoded protein: CASSLGGTGVGNQPQHF.

CDR3 in amino acids: CASTDRGRSNQPQHF. The CDR3 nucleotides read TGTGCCAGTACCGACAGGGGGAGGAGCAATCAGCCCCAGCATTTT. The V gene is TRBV19, the J gene TRBJ1-5, with 9 nucleotides matching TRBD1. V trimming: 7 bases; J trimming: 1 base; junction bases outside the gene matches: 5. Per germline, CDR1 LNHDA and CDR2 SQIVND (reference sequence). This CDR3 has 15 residues. The full variable domain, its missing parts supplied by reference TRBV19 and TRBJ1-5, is DGGITQSPKYLFRKEGQNVTLSCEQNLNHDAMYWYRQDPGQGLRLIYYSQIVNDFQKGDIAEGYSVSREKKESFPLTVTSAQKNPTAFYLCASTDRGRSNQPQHFGDGTRLSIL.

The V gene is TRBV3-1 (or the pseudogene TRBV3-2), the J gene TRBJ2-7; a possible D gene is TRBD1 (6 bases). Germline CDR1 LGHDT, CDR2 YNNKEL (reference sequence). This CDR3 comprises 14 residues. The V end lost 0 bases, the J end lost 5 bases, and 11 bases lay between the germline ends. The chain's CDR3 is CASSQEAGVDEQYF. In DNA form, the CDR3 reads TGTGCCAGCAGCCAAGAGGCAGGGGTAGACGAGCAGTACTTC.

This sequence joins TRBV5-1 and TRBJ1-1; no firm D call. The CDR3 length is 15 residues. Trimming pared 4 bases from V and 3 bases from J, leaving 16 bases between. Germline V lookup: CDR1 SGHRS, CDR2 YFSETQ. In DNA, the CDR3 is TGCGCCAGCAGCCCAGGACCACTCGGGGACACTGAAGCTTTCTTT. Amino acids: CASSPGPLGDTEAFF.

The rearrangement joins TRBV7-2 to TRBJ1-3; D is undetermined. The CDR3 consists of 13 residues. The ends were cut back, 4 bases at V and 6 bases at J, with 10 bases in the middle. The germline CDR1 and CDR2 sequences are SGHTA and FQGNSA. The CDR3 region is CASSSPPLNTIYF. As DNA, the CDR3 is TGTGCCAGCAGCTCCCCCCCCCTAAACACCATATATTTT.

V usage is TRBV27 and J usage is TRBJ1-2; the D is unclear. The CDR3 is 13 amino acids. The germline gives CDR1 MNHEY, CDR2 SMNVEV (reference sequence). V shed 1 base and J shed 8 bases, with 11 bases lying between them. The CDR3 protein is CASSLLLTGGYTF. The DNA for the CDR3 is TGTGCCAGCAGTTTATTATTGACGGGAGGCTACACCTTC.

This chain links TRBV11-3 with TRBJ1-2, with D perhaps TRBD1 (5 bases). Germline values: CDR1 SGHNT, CDR2 YENEEA. This CDR3 is built from 17 residues. Trimming stripped 5 bases from V and 4 bases from J, with 23 bases between. The CDR3 loop reads CASSPGVQGRSVYGYTF. CDR3 DNA sequence: TGTGCCAGCAGCCCGGGGGTTCAGGGTCGGTCTGTCTATGGCTACACCTTC.

The chain is built from TRBV21-1 and TRBJ1-2; the D call of TRBD1 is as the table states it, not checked on the DNA. TRBV21-1 is termed a pseudogene. The CDR3 sequence is 15 residues long. The CDR3 DNA is TGTGCCAGCAGCAAACGGGACAGGGCTAACTATGGCTACACCTTC. Amino acids: CASSKRDRANYGYTF.

The rearrangement uses TRBV4-1 and TRBJ2-3, with 8 bases lining up with TRBD2. V lost 0 bases, J lost 1 base, and 6 bases stayed unmatched. Germline lookup yields CDR1 MGHRA and CDR2 YSYEKL. The CDR3 loop spans 17 amino acids. CDR3 sequence (DNA): TGCGCCAGCAGCCAAGAAGGCCAGCGGGGGCGCACAGATACGCAGTATTTT. It translates to CASSQEGQRGRTDTQYF.

This chain joins TRBV30 and TRBJ1-2; D is ambiguous. This CDR3 comprises 11 residues. CDR1 is GTSNPN and CDR2 is SVGIG in the germline V gene (reference sequence). Trimming stripped 6 bases from V and 9 bases from J, with 14 bases between. The CDR3 DNA reads TGTGCCTGTTCTAATGGAGGGAGCTACACCTTC. Its translation: CACSNGGSYTF.

In this sample, this clone turned up once. The genes are TRBV28 and TRBJ2-7, with D perhaps TRBD1 (5 bases). This CDR3 comprises 18 residues. Germline V lookup: CDR1 MDHEN, CDR2 SYDVKM. Trimming took off 3 bases at V and 2 bases at J, with 23 bases between the two ends. The CDR3 DNA follows: TGTGCCAGCAGTTTTGAGCTCATGTCCCGGCAGGGCGCCTACGAGCAGTACTTC. The encoded protein is CASSFELMSRQGAYEQYF.

This clone was recorded a few times. This rearrangement joins TRBV21-1 to TRBJ2-5; the table assigns TRBD2, which was not confirmed against the DNA. TRBV21-1 is noted as a pseudogene. This CDR3 has 16 amino acids. The CDR3 sequence: CASSDRGLAGKETQYF. CDR3 bases: TGTGCCAGCAGCGACCGCGGTCTAGCGGGGAAAGAGACCCAGTACTTC.

This sequence joins TRBV9 and TRBJ2-7, with 9 bases identical to TRBD2. This CDR3 is 16 amino acids long. CDR1 and CDR2 from the germline V gene are SGDLS and YYNGEE. V shed 2 bases, J shed 2 bases, and the junction held 8 bases outside the gene matches. The CDR3 loop reads CASSVRSSGAPYEQYF. In DNA form, the CDR3 reads TGTGCCAGCAGCGTCCGCTCTAGCGGGGCACCCTACGAGCAGTACTTC.